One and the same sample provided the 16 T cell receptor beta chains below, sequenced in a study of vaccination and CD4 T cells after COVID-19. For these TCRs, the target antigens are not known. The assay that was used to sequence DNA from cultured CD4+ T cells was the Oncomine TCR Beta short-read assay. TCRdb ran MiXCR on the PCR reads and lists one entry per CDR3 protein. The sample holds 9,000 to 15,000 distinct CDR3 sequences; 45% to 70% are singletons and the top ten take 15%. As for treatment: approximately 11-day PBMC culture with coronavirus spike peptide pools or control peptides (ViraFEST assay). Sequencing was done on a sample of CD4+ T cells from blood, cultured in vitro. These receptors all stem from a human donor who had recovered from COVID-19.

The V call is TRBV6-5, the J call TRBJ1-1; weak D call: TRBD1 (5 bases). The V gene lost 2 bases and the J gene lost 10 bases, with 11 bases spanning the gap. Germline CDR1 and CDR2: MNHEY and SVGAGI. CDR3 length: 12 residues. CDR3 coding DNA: TGTGCCAGCAGTTACAGGGGTCGGGGAGCTTTCTTT. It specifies CASSYRGRGAFF.

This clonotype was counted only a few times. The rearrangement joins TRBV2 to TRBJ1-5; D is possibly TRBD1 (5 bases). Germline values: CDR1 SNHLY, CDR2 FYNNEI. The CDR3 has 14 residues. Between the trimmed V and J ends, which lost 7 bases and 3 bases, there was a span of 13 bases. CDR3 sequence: CASNIDSPNQPQHF. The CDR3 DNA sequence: TGTGCCAGCAACATTGACAGTCCCAATCAGCCCCAGCATTTT. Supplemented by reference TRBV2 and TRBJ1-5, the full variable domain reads EPEVTQTPSHQVTQMGQEVILRCVPISNHLYFYWYRQILGQKVEFLVSFYNNEISEKSEIFDDQFSVERPDGSNFTLKIRSTKLEDSAMYFCASNIDSPNQPQHFGDGTRLSIL.

CDR3: CASSLGQAEAFF. The CDR3 DNA reads TGTGCCAGCAGCCTAGGACAGGCTGAAGCTTTCTTT. The chain uses TRBV11-2 and TRBJ1-1, with 7 bases fitting TRBD1. The CDR3 is 12 amino acids. The germline V gene has CDR1 SGHAT and CDR2 FQNNGV. V was pared by 5 bases and J by 6 bases, with 3 bases of the junction left unmatched.

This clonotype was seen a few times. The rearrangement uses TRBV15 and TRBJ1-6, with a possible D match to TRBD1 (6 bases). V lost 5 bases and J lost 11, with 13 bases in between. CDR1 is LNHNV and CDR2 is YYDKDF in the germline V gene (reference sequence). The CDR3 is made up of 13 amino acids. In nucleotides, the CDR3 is TGTGCCACCAGCGGAGGGGGTAGCGCACCCCTCCACTTT. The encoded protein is CATSGGGSAPLHF.

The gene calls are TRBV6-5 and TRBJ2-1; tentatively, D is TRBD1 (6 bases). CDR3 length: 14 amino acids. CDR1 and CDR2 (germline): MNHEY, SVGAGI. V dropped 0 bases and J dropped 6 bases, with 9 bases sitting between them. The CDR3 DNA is TGTGCCAGCAGTTACTCTGCAGGGGTCAATGAGCAGTTCTTC. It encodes CASSYSAGVNEQFF.

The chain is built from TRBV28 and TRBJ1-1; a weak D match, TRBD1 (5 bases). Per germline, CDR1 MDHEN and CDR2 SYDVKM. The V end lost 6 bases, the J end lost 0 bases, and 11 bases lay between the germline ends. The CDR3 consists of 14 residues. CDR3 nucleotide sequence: TGTGCCAGCAGAGCGACAGAAATGAACACTGAAGCTTTCTTT. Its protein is CASRATEMNTEAFF.

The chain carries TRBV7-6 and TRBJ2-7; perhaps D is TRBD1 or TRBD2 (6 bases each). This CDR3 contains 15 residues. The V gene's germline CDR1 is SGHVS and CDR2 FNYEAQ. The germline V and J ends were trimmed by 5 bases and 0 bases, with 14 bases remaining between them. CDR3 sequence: CASSAGHLSSYEQYF. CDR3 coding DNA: TGTGCCAGCAGCGCGGGACACCTGAGCTCCTACGAGCAGTACTTC.

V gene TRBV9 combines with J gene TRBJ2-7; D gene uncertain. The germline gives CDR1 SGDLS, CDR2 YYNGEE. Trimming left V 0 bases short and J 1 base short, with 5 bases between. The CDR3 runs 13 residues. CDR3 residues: CASSVETSYEQYF. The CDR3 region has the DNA TGTGCCAGCAGCGTAGAGACATCCTACGAGCAGTACTTC.

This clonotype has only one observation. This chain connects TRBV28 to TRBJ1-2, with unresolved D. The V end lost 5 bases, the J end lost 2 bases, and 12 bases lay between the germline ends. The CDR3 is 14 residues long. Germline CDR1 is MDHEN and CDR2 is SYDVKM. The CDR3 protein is CASSTPTVNYGYTF. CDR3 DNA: TGTGCCAGCAGTACCCCTACAGTAAACTATGGCTACACCTTC.

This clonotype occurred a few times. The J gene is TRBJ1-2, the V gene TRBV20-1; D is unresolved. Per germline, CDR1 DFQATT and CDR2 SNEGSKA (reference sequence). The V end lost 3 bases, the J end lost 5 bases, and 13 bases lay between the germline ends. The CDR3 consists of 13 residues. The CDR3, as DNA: TGCAGTGCTAGGCAGGATTCTTTTTATGGCTACACCTTC. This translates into CSARQDSFYGYTF.

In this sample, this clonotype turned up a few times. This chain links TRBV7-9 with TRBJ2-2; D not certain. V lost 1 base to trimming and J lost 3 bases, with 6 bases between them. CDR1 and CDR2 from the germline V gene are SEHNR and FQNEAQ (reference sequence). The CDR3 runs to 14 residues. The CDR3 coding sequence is TGTGCCAGCAGCTTAGAGATCCACACCGGGGAGCTGTTTTTT. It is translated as CASSLEIHTGELFF.

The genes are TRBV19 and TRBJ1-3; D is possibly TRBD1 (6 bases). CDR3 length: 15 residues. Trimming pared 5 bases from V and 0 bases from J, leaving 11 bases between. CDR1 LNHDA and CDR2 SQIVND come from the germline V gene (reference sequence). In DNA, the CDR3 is TGTGCCAGTAGTCCCCAGGGGAGCTCTGGAAACACCATATATTTT. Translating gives CASSPQGSSGNTIYF.

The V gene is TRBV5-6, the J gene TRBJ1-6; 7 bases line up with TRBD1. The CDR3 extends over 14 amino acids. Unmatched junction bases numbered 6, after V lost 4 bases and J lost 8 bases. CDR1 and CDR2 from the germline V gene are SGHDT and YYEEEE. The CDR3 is CASSETGFDSPLHF. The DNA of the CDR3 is TGTGCCAGCAGCGAGACAGGGTTTGATTCACCCCTCCACTTT.

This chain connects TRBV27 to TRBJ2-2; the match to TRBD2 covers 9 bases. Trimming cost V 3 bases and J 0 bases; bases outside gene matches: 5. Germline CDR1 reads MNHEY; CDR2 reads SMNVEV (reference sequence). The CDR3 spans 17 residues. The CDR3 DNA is TGTGCCAGCAGTTTGAGTGCGGGAGGGACGAACACCGGGGAGCTGTTTTTT. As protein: CASSLSAGGTNTGELFF.

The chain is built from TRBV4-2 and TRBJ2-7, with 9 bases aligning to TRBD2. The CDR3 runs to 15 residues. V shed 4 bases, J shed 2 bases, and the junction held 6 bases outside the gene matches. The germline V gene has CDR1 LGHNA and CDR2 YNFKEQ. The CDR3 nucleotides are TGTGCCAGCAGCCCCGGGGAGCGGGAGGCCTACGAGCAGTACTTC. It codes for CASSPGEREAYEQYF.

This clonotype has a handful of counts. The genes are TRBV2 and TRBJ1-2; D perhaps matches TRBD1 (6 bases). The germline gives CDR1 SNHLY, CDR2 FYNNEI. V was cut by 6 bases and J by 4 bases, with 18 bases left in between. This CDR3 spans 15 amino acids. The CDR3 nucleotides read TGTGCCAGCAGGGTTGAGGGGGATCTGCTCTATGGCTACACCTTC. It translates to CASRVEGDLLYGYTF.